The T cell receptor (beta chain) described here comes from a study of cytomegalovirus exposure and HLA in healthy donors. PCR was performed using 60 Vbeta and 13 Jbeta primers. Generated by immunoSEQ multiplex PCR, the TCRdb table keeps only in-frame clones and is missing some. The sample has fewer than 100,000 clones. Germline V gives CDR1 MNHEY, CDR2 SVGAGI. Trimming shortened V by 0 bases and J by 1 base, and 7 bases separated the two germline ends. The CDR3 is 14 residues long. Source material: PBMCs. The chain carries TRBV6-5 and TRBJ2-7; TRBD1 is a possible D gene (6 bases). This TCR came from a man between 50 and 59 years old in good health and CMV-seronegative. As DNA, the CDR3 is TGTGCCAGCAGTTACTCCGACAGGTCCTACGAGCAGTACTTC. Encoded protein: CASSYSDRSYEQYF.